Below, 21 T cell receptor beta chains from the same sample are listed, as sequenced in a study of T-cell memory formation after mild COVID-19. TCRdb called the 5' RACE reads again in MiXCR, with one record for every CDR3 protein. Seen here are a few hundred thousand distinct CDR3 sequences, 13% to 15% observed once, and the top ten hold approximately 20%. Material: PBMCs or a T cell subset sorted from them (not recorded which). These receptors came from a man younger than 35 who had mild COVID-19 (a few samples of this study predate the infection). Cell type and time point are not known.

This clonotype has a handful of counts. V usage is TRBV7-2 and J usage is TRBJ1-6; 8 bases line up with TRBD1. The CDR3 is made up of 17 amino acids. In germline, CDR1 is SGHTA, CDR2 FQGNSA. V gave up 4 bases and J gave up 4 bases; unmatched junction bases: 9. In DNA, the CDR3 is TGTGCCAGCAGCTACGCCCGGACAGGGTCGTATAATTCACCCCTCCACTTT. Translating gives CASSYARTGSYNSPLHF.

This sequence joins TRBV12-5 and TRBJ1-5; tentatively, D is TRBD1 (5 bases). The ends were cut back, 3 bases at V and 7 bases at J, with 10 bases in the middle. The V gene's germline CDR1 is LGHNT and CDR2 FRNRAP. This CDR3 is 13 amino acids long. The CDR3 sequence is CASGFLEGQPQHF. CDR3 nucleotide sequence: TGTGCTAGTGGTTTTCTCGAGGGGCAGCCCCAGCATTTT. The variable domain in full, completed from reference TRBV12-5 and TRBJ1-5, reads DARVTQTPRHKVTEMGQEVTMRCQPILGHNTVFWYRQTMMQGLELLAYFRNRAPLDDSGMPKDRFSAEMPDATLATLKIQPSEPRDSAVYFCASGFLEGQPQHFGDGTRLSIL.

The sample holds one count of this clonotype. The rearrangement joins TRBV3-1 to TRBJ1-5; D unresolved. The CDR3 has 15 amino acids. The V end was cut by 0 bases, the J end by 1 base, with 7 bases between. Germline CDR1 and CDR2: LGHDT and YNNKEL (reference sequence). CDR3 region: CASSQDYGSNQPQHF. The CDR3 DNA follows: TGTGCCAGCAGCCAAGATTACGGCAGCAATCAGCCCCAGCATTTT.

V is TRBV9 and J is TRBJ2-2; the D gene is possibly TRBD1 (5 bases). Germline-derived CDR1 and CDR2 are SGDLS and YYNGEE. The length of the CDR3 is 14 residues. With 1 base removed from V and 6 bases from J, the gap between germline ends came to 10 bases. CDR3 loop: CASSVTRVAGELFF. CDR3 coding DNA: TGTGCCAGCAGCGTAACCAGGGTGGCCGGGGAGCTGTTTTTT.

The chain couples TRBV5-1 to TRBJ2-3; D is ambiguous. Trimming took off 2 bases at V and 2 bases at J, with 6 bases between the two ends. This CDR3 contains 13 residues. The germline V gene encodes CDR1 SGHRS and CDR2 YFSETQ. Here the CDR3 DNA reads TGCGCCAGCAGCTTCCCTCCCACAGATACGCAGTATTTT. Its protein is CASSFPPTDTQYF.

The chain links TRBV7-2 to TRBJ1-6, with 8 bases that match TRBD1. Germline values: CDR1 SGHTA, CDR2 FQGNSA. The length of the CDR3 is 15 residues. Trimming at V came to 5 bases and at J to 6 bases, leaving 6 bases not matched to a gene. DNA of the CDR3: TGTGCCAGCAGCGCCCCAGGGGGCCTTAATTCACCCCTCCACTTT. Translation: CASSAPGGLNSPLHF.

The chain employs TRBV10-3 and TRBJ2-2; 7 bases match TRBD2. The CDR3 covers 16 residues. The V gene's germline CDR1 is ENHRY and CDR2 SYGVKD. The ends lost 2 bases at V and 3 bases at J; junction bases unmatched: 6. This CDR3 is CAISEVTSVDTGELFF. The CDR3 DNA reads as TGTGCCATCAGTGAGGTAACTAGCGTCGACACCGGGGAGCTGTTTTTT.

CDR3 DNA: TGTGCCAGCAGGGACACCAATGAGCAGTTCTTC. This gives the protein CASRDTNEQFF. The V and J genes are TRBV6-2 or TRBV6-3 and TRBJ2-1; weak D call: TRBD1 (5 bases). The CDR3 contains 11 residues. CDR1 and CDR2 from the germline V gene are MNHEY and SVGEGT. Trimming took off 6 bases at V and 6 bases at J, with 6 bases between the two ends.

This clonotype has only a few counts. This sequence joins TRBV20-1 and TRBJ2-5, with 10 bases that match TRBD2. Per the germline V gene, CDR1 is DFQATT and CDR2 is SNEGSKA (reference sequence). This CDR3 has 13 residues. The CDR3 region is CRAGTSDSGTQYF. In nucleotides, the CDR3 is TGCAGGGCCGGGACTAGCGATTCTGGAACCCAGTACTTC.

This clonotype has more than one count but fewer than ten. The CDR3 coding sequence is TGCGCCAGCAGCCAAGATCCAGGGATGGATGGCTACACCTTC. Translated, it gives CASSQDPGMDGYTF. The rearrangement joins TRBV4-3 to TRBJ1-2; D may be TRBD1 (5 bases). The CDR3 covers 14 residues. Trimming cost V 0 bases and J 6 bases, with 11 bases left between them. CDR1 and CDR2 from the germline V gene are LGHNA and YSLEER.

The table lists this clonotype with many counts. The chain carries TRBV9 and TRBJ1-3; D not certain. The CDR3 runs to 15 residues. Looked up from germline, CDR1 is SGDLS and CDR2 is YYNGEE. Trimming took off 0 bases at V and 2 bases at J, with 9 bases between the two ends. The CDR3 DNA reads as TGTGCCAGCAGCGTAGCTTCGGGAGCTGGAAACACCATATATTTT. Protein sequence: CASSVASGAGNTIYF.

The chain links TRBV5-4 to TRBJ2-3, with 8 bases fitting TRBD1. V dropped 9 bases and J dropped 2; count of bases not matched to a gene: 8. The CDR3 spans 14 residues. The germline gives CDR1 SGHNT, CDR2 YYREEE (reference sequence). CDR3 sequence: CATPGQDNTDTQYF. The DNA of the CDR3 is TGTGCCACCCCGGGACAGGACAACACAGATACGCAGTATTTT.

This clonotype was seen a few times. The chain employs TRBV5-1 and TRBJ1-2, with 7 nucleotides matching TRBD1. The V gene end was trimmed by 4 bases and the J gene end by 6 bases; junction bases not matched to a gene: 9. The germline gives CDR1 SGHRS, CDR2 YFSETQ. This CDR3 is built from 14 residues. CDR3 protein: CASSPEGQGDGYTF. The DNA for the CDR3 is TGCGCCAGCAGCCCGGAGGGCCAGGGGGATGGCTACACCTTC.

This clonotype was seen a few times. The CDR3 bases are TGTGCCAGCAGCCACGCCCGGACGGGGGATGAGCAGTTCTTC. This encodes CASSHARTGDEQFF. This sequence joins TRBV7-3 and TRBJ2-1, with D possibly being TRBD2 (6 bases). CDR3 size: 14 residues. V was cut by 5 bases and J by 8 bases, with 16 bases left in between. Germline assignment: CDR1 SGHTA and CDR2 FQGTGA.

This sequence joins TRBV7-9 and TRBJ2-5, with TRBD2 matching 8 bases. CDR1 and CDR2 from the germline V gene are SEHNR and FQNEAQ (reference sequence). This CDR3 is 13 amino acids long. The V gene end was trimmed by 5 bases and the J gene end by 5 bases; junction bases not matched to a gene: 4. DNA of the CDR3: TGTGCCAGCAGCCCCGGGAGGGTTGAGACCCAGTACTTC. Its translation: CASSPGRVETQYF.

There are a few counts of this clonotype. The chain is built from TRBV12-3 or TRBV12-4 and TRBJ2-1, with 7 bases that match TRBD2. V shed 8 bases and J 5 bases; nucleotides not matched to a gene: 9. The length of the CDR3 is 14 residues. CDR3 amino acids: CASLKLAIDNEQFF. The CDR3 DNA sequence: TGTGCCAGCCTGAAACTAGCGATTGACAATGAGCAGTTCTTC.

The chain recombines TRBV11-3 with TRBJ2-7, with D hard to call. This CDR3 region has 14 residues. V was shortened by 2 bases and J by 3 bases, with 11 bases between the two germline ends. Germline CDR1 is SGHNT and CDR2 is YENEEA. In DNA, the CDR3 is TGTGCCAGCAGCTTATTCGGAAAACGCTACGAGCAGTACGTC. Translating gives CASSLFGKRYEQYV.

The chain uses TRBV7-2 and TRBJ1-5; D unclear. Per germline, CDR1 SGHTA and CDR2 FQGNSA. Trimming took 0 bases from V and 0 from J, leaving 9 bases between them. The CDR3 has 16 residues. Here the CDR3 DNA reads TGTGCCAGCAGCTTAGCTTCGGGAAATAGCAATCAGCCCCAGCATTTT. Translated: CASSLASGNSNQPQHF.

The sample holds a few counts of this clonotype. The chain is built from TRBV20-1 and TRBJ1-4, with 8 bases identical to TRBD1. V lost 5 bases, J lost 8 bases, and 7 bases stayed unmatched. CDR3 length: 13 residues. CDR1 DFQATT and CDR2 SNEGSKA come from the germline V gene (reference sequence). This chain's CDR3 is CSAGTGGDEKLFF. In DNA form, the CDR3 reads TGCAGTGCTGGGACAGGAGGAGACGAAAAACTGTTTTTT.

The chain links TRBV6-2 or TRBV6-3 to TRBJ2-7; D is possibly TRBD2 (5 bases). This CDR3 comprises 14 residues. V was shortened by 2 bases and J by 0 bases, with 8 bases between the two germline ends. CDR1 MNHEY and CDR2 SVGEGT come from the germline V gene. CDR3 DNA sequence: TGTGCCAGCAGTTACGATGGGAGCTCCTACGAGCAGTACTTC. Its protein is CASSYDGSSYEQYF.

The rearrangement links TRBV28 to TRBJ1-4; D possibly corresponds to TRBD1 (5 bases). The CDR3 extends over 18 amino acids. Trimming removed 4 bases from V and 5 bases from J, with 23 bases in between. CDR1 is MDHEN and CDR2 is SYDVKM in the germline V gene. The CDR3, as DNA: TGTGCCAGCAGTTCCCAAAAGGGGACCGCGCGCCCGAATGAAAAACTGTTTTTT. Amino acid sequence: CASSSQKGTARPNEKLFF.